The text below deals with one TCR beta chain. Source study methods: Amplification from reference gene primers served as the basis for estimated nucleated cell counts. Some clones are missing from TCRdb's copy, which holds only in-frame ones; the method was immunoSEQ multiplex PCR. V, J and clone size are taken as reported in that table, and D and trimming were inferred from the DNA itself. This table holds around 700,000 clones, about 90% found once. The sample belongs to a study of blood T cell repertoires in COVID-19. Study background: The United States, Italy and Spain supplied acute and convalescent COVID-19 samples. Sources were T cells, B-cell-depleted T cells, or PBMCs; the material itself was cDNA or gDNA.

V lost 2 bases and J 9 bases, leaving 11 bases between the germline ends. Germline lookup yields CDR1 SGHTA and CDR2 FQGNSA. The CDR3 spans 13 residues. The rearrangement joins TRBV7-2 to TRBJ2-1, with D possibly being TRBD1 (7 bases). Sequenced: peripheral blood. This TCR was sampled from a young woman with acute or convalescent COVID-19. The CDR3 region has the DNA TGTGCCAGCAGCTTACAGGGGGGCTTTGAGCAGTTCTTC. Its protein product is CASSLQGGFEQFF.